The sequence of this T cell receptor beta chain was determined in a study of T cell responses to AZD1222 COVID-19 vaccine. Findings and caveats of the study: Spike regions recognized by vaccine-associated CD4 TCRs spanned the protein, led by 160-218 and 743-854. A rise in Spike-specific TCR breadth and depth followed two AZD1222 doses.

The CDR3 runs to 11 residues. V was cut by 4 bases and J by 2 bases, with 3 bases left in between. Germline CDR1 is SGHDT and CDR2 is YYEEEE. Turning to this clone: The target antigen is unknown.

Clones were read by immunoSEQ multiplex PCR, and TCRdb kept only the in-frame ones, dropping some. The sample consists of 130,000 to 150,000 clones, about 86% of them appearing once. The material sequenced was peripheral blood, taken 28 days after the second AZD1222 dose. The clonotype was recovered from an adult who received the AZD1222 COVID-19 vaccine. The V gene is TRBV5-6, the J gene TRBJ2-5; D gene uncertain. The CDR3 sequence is CASSDQETQYF. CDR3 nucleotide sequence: TGTGCCAGCAGCGATCAAGAGACCCAGTACTTC.